These 15 T cell receptor beta chains were sequenced from one sample in a study of cytomegalovirus exposure and HLA in healthy donors. It was with 60 Vbeta and 13 Jbeta primers that the PCR ran. Data came from immunoSEQ multiplex PCR; TCRdb stores just in-frame clones and leaves some out. The sample yields 140,000 or so clones, approximately 80% seen once. The source material was PBMCs. The receptors stem from a woman aged 55-75 years in good health and CMV-seropositive.

The V call is TRBV5-1, the J call TRBJ2-3, with D perhaps TRBD1 (5 bases). The germline CDR1 and CDR2 sequences are SGHRS and YFSETQ. V shed 3 bases and J shed 2 bases, with 22 bases lying between them. This CDR3 region has 18 residues. The CDR3 DNA follows: TGCGCCAGCAGCTACTCCTCAGGGTTAAGCCTACCCACAGATACGCAGTATTTT. This codes for CASSYSSGLSLPTDTQYF.

This CDR3 reads CASSMEGRAFF. The CDR3 DNA reads as TGTGCCAGTAGTATGGAAGGGAGAGCTTTCTTT. This rearrangement joins TRBV19 to TRBJ1-1; D not resolved. From germline, CDR1 is LNHDA and CDR2 SQIVND (reference sequence). The CDR3 contains 11 residues. The V and J ends lost 3 bases and 10 bases respectively, with 9 bases between them.

The chain is built from TRBV19 and TRBJ2-5; D is perhaps TRBD2 (5 bases). In germline, CDR1 is LNHDA, CDR2 SQIVND (reference sequence). The CDR3 is made up of 12 amino acids. The V end was cut by 6 bases, the J end by 1 base, with 6 bases between. CDR3 sequence: CASRDSQETQYF. The CDR3 DNA sequence: TGTGCCAGTAGGGACTCCCAAGAGACCCAGTACTTC.

The rearrangement joins TRBV27 to TRBJ1-2; the match to TRBD1 covers 8 bases. CDR3 length: 14 amino acids. Trimming at V came to 2 bases and at J to 2 bases, leaving 1 base not matched to a gene. Germline lookup yields CDR1 MNHEY and CDR2 SMNVEV (reference sequence). The CDR3 here is CASSLQGANYGYTF. CDR3 DNA sequence: TGTGCCAGCAGTTTACAGGGGGCGAACTATGGCTACACCTTC.

The V call is TRBV10-2, the J call TRBJ2-7; 7 bases map to TRBD1. Per germline, CDR1 WSHSY and CDR2 SAAADI. J lost 3 bases, V lost 2 bases, and 1 base had no gene match. The CDR3 has 13 amino acids. CDR3 protein: CASSETGDYEQYF. The CDR3 DNA reads TGCGCCAGCAGTGAGACAGGGGACTACGAGCAGTACTTC.

The chain combines TRBV7-2 with TRBJ1-5; possible D gene TRBD1, 5 bases. With 5 bases removed from V and 6 bases from J, the gap between germline ends came to 14 bases. Germline V CDR1 and CDR2: SGHTA, FQGNSA. This CDR3 is 14 amino acids long. CDR3 amino acids: CASSPRGGSQPQHF. CDR3 nucleotides: TGTGCCAGCAGCCCCCGGGGGGGGAGTCAGCCCCAGCATTTT.

V usage is TRBV19 and J usage is TRBJ2-3; 8 bases map to TRBD2. CDR1 is LNHDA, CDR2 SQIVND, per germline (reference sequence). The CDR3 loop spans 16 amino acids. V dropped 1 base and J dropped 2; count of bases not matched to a gene: 5. CDR3 sequence (DNA): TGTGCCAGTAGTATAGTGGTAGCGGGATCCACAGATACGCAGTATTTT. Its translation: CASSIVVAGSTDTQYF.

The CDR3 is CASSLKVIGPGVDYGYTF. The CDR3 DNA sequence: TGTGCCAGCAGCTTAAAGGTCATCGGTCCAGGGGTTGACTATGGCTACACCTTC. The rearrangement links TRBV7-9 to TRBJ1-2; tentatively, D is TRBD1 (6 bases). V gave up 2 bases and J gave up 3 bases, with 22 bases separating them. The V gene's germline CDR1 is SEHNR and CDR2 FQNEAQ (reference sequence). The CDR3 has 18 amino acids.

This clone turned up a few times. The chain uses TRBV15 and TRBJ1-4, with 8 bases fitting TRBD1. This CDR3 has 16 residues. Germline assignment: CDR1 LNHNV and CDR2 YYDKDF (reference sequence). V trimming: 0 bases; J trimming: 8 bases; junction bases outside the gene matches: 8. CDR3 sequence (DNA): TGTGCCACCAGCAGAGACCCAGGGGGCGTTAGAGAAAAACTGTTTTTT. As protein: CATSRDPGGVREKLFF.

The gene calls are TRBV29-1 and TRBJ2-7; D is possibly TRBD2 (5 bases). The CDR3 contains 12 residues. Germline V lookup: CDR1 SQVTM, CDR2 ANQGSEA. V lost 4 bases and J lost 4, with 11 bases in between. In DNA form, the CDR3 reads TGCAGCGTTGTAACCGAGGGTTACGAGCAGTACTTC. This codes for CSVVTEGYEQYF.

This clone was counted a single time. This rearrangement joins TRBV9 to TRBJ2-3; no reliable D call. The length of the CDR3 is 13 residues. Germline V CDR1 and CDR2: SGDLS, YYNGEE. The ends were cut back, 0 bases at V and 6 bases at J, with 8 bases in the middle. In DNA form, the CDR3 reads TGTGCCAGCAGCGTAGTATCCGGGGATACGCAGTATTTT. It is translated as CASSVVSGDTQYF.

The CDR3 DNA is TGTGCCAGCAGGCGTAGCAGCGGGGAGACCTACGAGCAGTACTTC. Translated, it gives CASRRSSGETYEQYF. This chain uses TRBV6-5 with TRBJ2-7; 7 bases are a match to TRBD2. The CDR3 is 15 residues long. Germline V gives CDR1 MNHEY, CDR2 SVGAGI. V lost 6 bases, J lost 2 bases, and 10 bases stayed unmatched.

The V call is TRBV6-1, the J call TRBJ1-1; no firm D call. Trimming left V 7 bases short and J 0 bases short, with 3 bases between. Germline CDR1 reads MNHNS; CDR2 reads SASEGT. The CDR3 spans 11 residues. CDR3 DNA: TGTGCCAGCATCTTGAACACTGAAGCTTTCTTT. This codes for CASILNTEAFF.

The V gene is TRBV7-6, the J gene TRBJ2-7; 7 bases are a match to TRBD1. The CDR3 length is 14 residues. Germline V gene lookup returns CDR1 SGHVS and CDR2 FNYEAQ. The junction had 10 bases not matched to a gene; V was cut back by 5 bases and J by 6 bases. CDR3 loop: CASSASQGVGEQYF. DNA of the CDR3: TGTGCCAGCAGCGCTAGCCAGGGGGTAGGCGAGCAGTACTTC.

This rearrangement joins TRBV14 to TRBJ2-7, with 7 bases that match TRBD2. Trimming removed 1 base from V and 2 bases from J; junction bases left unmatched: 11. There are 17 residues in the CDR3. Germline-derived CDR1 and CDR2 are SGHDN and FVKESK. The CDR3 region is CASSQGGRDWDPYEQYF. The CDR3 nucleotides are TGTGCCAGCAGCCAAGGGGGGAGGGACTGGGACCCCTACGAGCAGTACTTC.